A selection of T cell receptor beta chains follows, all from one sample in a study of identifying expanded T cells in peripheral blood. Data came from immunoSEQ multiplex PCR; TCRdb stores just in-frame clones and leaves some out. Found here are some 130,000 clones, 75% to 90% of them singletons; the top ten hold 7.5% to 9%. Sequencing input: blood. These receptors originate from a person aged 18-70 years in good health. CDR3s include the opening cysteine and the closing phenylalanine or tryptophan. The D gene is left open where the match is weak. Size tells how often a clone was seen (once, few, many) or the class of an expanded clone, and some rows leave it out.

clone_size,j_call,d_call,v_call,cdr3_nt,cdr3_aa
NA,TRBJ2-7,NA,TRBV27,TGTGCCAGCAGTTCTCAGGGTGAATACGAGCAGTACTTC,CASSSQGEYEQYF
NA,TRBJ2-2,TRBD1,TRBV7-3,TGTGCCAGCAGCTTGGGGACAGCGAACACCGGGGAGCTGTTTTTT,CASSLGTANTGELFF
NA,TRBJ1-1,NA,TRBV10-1,TGCGCCAGCAGTGAGAGGAACACTGAAGCTTTCTTT,CASSERNTEAFF
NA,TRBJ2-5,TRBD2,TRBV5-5,TGTGCCAGCAGCTTGACTCCTCTAGCGGGACAAGAGACCCAGTACTTC,CASSLTPLAGQETQYF
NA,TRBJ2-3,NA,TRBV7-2,TGTGCCAGCAGCTTATTAACGGGGGATACGCAGTATTTT,CASSLLTGDTQYF
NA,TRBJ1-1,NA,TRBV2,TGTGCCAGCAGCCCGGACTTTATGAACACTGAAGCTTTCTTT,CASSPDFMNTEAFF
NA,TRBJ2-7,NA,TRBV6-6,TGTGCCAGCAGTACGATGGGGGGCTACGAGCAGTACTTC,CASSTMGGYEQYF
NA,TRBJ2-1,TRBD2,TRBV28,TGTGCCAGCAGTCGACCCCGAGCGGGAGGGTACAATGAGCAGTTCTTC,CASSRPRAGGYNEQFF
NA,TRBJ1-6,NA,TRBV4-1,TGCGCCAGCAGCCAAGAATTCAGGGGAGATTCACCCCTCCACTTT,CASSQEFRGDSPLHF
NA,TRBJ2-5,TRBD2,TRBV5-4,TGTGCCAGCAGCTCCGAGCGGGGGCAGCTTTATCAGACCCAGTACTTC,CASSSERGQLYQTQYF
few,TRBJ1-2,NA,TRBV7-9,TGTGCCAGCAGCCGCGAGACCTATGGCTACACCTTC,CASSRETYGYTF
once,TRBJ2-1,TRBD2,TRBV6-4,TGTGCCAGCAGTCTACTAGCGGGAGGTTATAATGAGCAGTTCTTC,CASSLLAGGYNEQFF
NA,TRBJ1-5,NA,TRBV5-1,TGCGCCAGCAGCTTTGGGGGGAATAGTCAGCCCCAGCATTTT,CASSFGGNSQPQHF
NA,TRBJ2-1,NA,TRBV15,TGTGCCACCATGGGGGGCGGGGGATCCTACAATGAGCAGTTCTTC,CATMGGGGSYNEQFF
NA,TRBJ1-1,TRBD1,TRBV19,TGTGCCAGTAGCTTGGGACAGGGGAGCACTGAAGCTTTCTTT,CASSLGQGSTEAFF
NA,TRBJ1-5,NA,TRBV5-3,TGTGCCAGAAGCTTGAACAGGTATAGCAATCAGCCCCAGCATTTT,CARSLNRYSNQPQHF
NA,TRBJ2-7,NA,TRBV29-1,TGCAGCGTTGAAGGGACAGACACCTACGAGCAGTACTTC,CSVEGTDTYEQYF
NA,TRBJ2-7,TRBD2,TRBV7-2,TGTGCCAGCAGCCCGACTAGCGGGGGGGTTATTGGGTACGAGCAGTACTTC,CASSPTSGGVIGYEQYF
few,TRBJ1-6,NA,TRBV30,TGTGCCTGGGGACCAGGACCGATCAATAATTCACCCCTCCACTTT,CAWGPGPINNSPLHF
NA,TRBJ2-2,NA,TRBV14,TGTGCCAGCAGTAGTCAGAACACCGGGGAGCTGTTTTTT,CASSSQNTGELFF
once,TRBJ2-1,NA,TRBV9,TGTGCCAGCAGCGAGACTAGCTCCTACAATGAGCAGTTCTTC,CASSETSSYNEQFF
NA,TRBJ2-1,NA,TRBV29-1,TGCAGCGCCCAGAGCCATGAGCAGTTCTTC,CSAQSHEQFF
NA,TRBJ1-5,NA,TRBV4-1,TGCGCCAGCAGCCAAGATAAACGCTGGGGGGACAGCAATCAGCCCCAGCATTTT,CASSQDKRWGDSNQPQHF
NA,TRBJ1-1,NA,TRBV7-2,TGTGCCAGCAGCTTAGGAGGGCGGGACACTGAAGCTTTCTTT,CASSLGGRDTEAFF